Included here is one T cell receptor (beta chain) sequence, with context. What it binds is not known. Using immunoSEQ multiplex PCR, the repertoire was profiled, and TCRdb retains in-frame clones only, with some absent. The sample contains around 230,000 clones, 80% to 85% of which appear only once. The data are from a study of Tregs in tolerant kidney transplant recipients. Overall study findings and caveats: Findings come from small patient numbers and require larger validation. The most relevant donor-specific Treg TCRbeta repertoire apparently came from expansion with activated donor B cells.

The V segment lost 3 bases and the J segment 9 bases; nucleotides outside the gene matches: 7. The CDR3 has 15 residues. Germline V gene sequence: CDR1 WNHNN, CDR2 SYGVQD (reference sequence). Unstimulated regulatory T cells (CD4+CD25+CD127-), CD4+CD25- non-regulatory cells, CD4 and CD8 cells were FACS-sorted from thawed PBMCs. The TCR was taken from a human donor in good health. The chain is built from TRBV10-1 and TRBJ2-3, with TRBD1 matching 12 bases. Sequenced input: CD4+ T cells from blood. CDR3 nucleotides: TGCGCCAGCAGTGAACCGGGACAGGGGGCCCAGACGCAGTATTTT. This encodes CASSEPGQGAQTQYF.